This T cell receptor (beta chain) was retrieved from a study of T-cell reconstitution after alpha-beta-depleted transplantation in children. Unique molecular identifiers were incorporated into the prepared TCRbeta library. TCRdb ran MiXCR on the PCR reads and lists one entry per CDR3 protein. The data hold some 600,000 distinct CDR3 sequences, with roughly 15% observed a single time. V shed 6 bases and J shed 4 bases, with 22 bases lying between them. The CDR3 is made up of 17 amino acids. Germline lookup yields CDR1 MNHEY and CDR2 SVGAGI. The sequence was collected from a human donor who donated a stem cell graft to a child with acute myeloid leukemia. The chain employs TRBV6-5 and TRBJ1-5; tentative D call: TRBD1 (6 bases). The sequencing used PBMCs from the stem cell graft donor, collected from the stem cell graft. CDR3 sequence reads: CASSAMGAEGRNQPQHF. The CDR3 DNA follows: TGTGCCAGCAGCGCTATGGGGGCCGAGGGGAGGAATCAGCCCCAGCATTTT.